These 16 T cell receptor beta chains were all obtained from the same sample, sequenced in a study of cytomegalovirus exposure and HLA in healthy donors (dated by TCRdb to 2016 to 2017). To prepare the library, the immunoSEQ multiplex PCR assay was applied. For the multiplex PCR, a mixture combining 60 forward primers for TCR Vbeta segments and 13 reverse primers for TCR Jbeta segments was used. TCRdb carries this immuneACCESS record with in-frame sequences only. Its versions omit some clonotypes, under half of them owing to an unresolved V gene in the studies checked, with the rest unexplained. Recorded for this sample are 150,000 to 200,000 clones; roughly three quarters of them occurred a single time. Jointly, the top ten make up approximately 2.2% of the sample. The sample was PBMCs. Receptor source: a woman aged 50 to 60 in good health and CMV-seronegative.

In DNA form, the CDR3 reads TGTGCCAGCTCACCAGCCGACGGAGCTAGCACAGATACGCAGTATTTT. Protein product: CASSPADGASTDTQYF. This sequence joins TRBV18 and TRBJ2-3; no clear D. CDR1 and CDR2 from the germline V gene are KGHSH and LQKENI. CDR3 length equals 16 residues. The V end lost 2 bases, the J end lost 0 bases, and 12 bases lay between the germline ends.

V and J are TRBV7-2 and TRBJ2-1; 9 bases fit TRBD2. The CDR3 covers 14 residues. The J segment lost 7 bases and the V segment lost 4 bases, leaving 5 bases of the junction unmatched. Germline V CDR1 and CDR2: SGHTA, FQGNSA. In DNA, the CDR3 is TGTGCCAGCAGCTCCCAAAGCGGGAGGAATGAGCAGTTCTTC. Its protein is CASSSQSGRNEQFF. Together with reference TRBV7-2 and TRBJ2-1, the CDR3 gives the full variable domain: GAGVSQSPSNKVTEKGKDVELRCDPISGHTALYWYRQSLGQGLEFLIYFQGNSAPDKSGLPSDRFSAERTGGSVSTLTIQRTQQEDSAVYLCASSSQSGRNEQFFGPGTRLTVL.

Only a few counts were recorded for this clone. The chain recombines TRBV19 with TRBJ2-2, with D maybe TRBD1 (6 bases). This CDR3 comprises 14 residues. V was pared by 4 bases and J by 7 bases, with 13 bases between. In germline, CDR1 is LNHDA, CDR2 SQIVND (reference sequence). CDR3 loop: CASSRHQGSGELFF. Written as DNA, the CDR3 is TGTGCCAGTAGTAGACATCAGGGGAGCGGGGAGCTGTTTTTT.

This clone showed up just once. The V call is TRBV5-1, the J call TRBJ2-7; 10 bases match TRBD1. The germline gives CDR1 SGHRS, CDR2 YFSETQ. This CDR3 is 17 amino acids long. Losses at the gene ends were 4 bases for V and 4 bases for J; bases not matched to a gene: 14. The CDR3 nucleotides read TGCGCCAGCAGCCCCAACTCAGGACAGGGGGTCTTGTACGAGCAGTACTTC. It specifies CASSPNSGQGVLYEQYF. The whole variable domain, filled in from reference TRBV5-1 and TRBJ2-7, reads KAGVTQTPRYLIKTRGQQVTLSCSPISGHRSVSWYQQTPGQGLQFLFEYFSETQRNKGNFPGRFSGRQFSNSRSEMNVSTLELGDSALYLCASSPNSGQGVLYEQYFGPGTRLTVT.

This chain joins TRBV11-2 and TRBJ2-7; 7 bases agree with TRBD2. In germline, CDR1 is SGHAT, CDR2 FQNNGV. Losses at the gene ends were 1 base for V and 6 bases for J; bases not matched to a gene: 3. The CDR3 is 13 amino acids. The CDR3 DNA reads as TGTGCCAGCAGCTTAGGCGGGAGTCCCGAGCAGTACTTC. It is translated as CASSLGGSPEQYF.

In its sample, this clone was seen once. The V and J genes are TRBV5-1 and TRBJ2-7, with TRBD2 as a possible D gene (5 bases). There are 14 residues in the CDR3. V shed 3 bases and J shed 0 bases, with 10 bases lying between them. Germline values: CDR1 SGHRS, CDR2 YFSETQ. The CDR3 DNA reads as TGCGCCAGCAGCTCCGACTACGTCTCCTACGAGCAGTACTTC. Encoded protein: CASSSDYVSYEQYF.

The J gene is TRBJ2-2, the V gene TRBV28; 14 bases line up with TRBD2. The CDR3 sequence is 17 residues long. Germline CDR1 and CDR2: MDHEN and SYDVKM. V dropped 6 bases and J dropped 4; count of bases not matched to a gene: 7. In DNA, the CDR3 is TGTGCCAGCAGGCAGACTAGCGGGAGGGTTGGCACCGGGGAGCTGTTTTTT. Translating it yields CASRQTSGRVGTGELFF.

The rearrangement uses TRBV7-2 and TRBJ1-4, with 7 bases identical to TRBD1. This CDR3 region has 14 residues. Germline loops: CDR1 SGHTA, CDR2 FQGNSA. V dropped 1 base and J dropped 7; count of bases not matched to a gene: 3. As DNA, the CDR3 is TGTGCCAGCAGCTTAGACAGGGGAGGTGAAAAACTGTTTTTT. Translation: CASSLDRGGEKLFF.

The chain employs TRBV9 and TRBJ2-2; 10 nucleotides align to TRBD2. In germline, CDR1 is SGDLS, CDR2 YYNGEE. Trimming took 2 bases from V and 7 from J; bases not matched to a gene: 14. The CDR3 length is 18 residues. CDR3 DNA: TGTGCCAGCAGCGTTTCCGGGAATCCAGCGGGGGGGAACGGGGAGCTGTTTTTT. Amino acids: CASSVSGNPAGGNGELFF.

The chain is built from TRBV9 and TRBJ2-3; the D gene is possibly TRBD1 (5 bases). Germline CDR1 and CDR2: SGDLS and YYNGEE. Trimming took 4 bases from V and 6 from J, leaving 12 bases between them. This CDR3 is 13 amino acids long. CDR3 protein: CASSTDMRDTQYF. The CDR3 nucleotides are TGTGCCAGCAGCACGGACATGAGGGATACGCAGTATTTT.

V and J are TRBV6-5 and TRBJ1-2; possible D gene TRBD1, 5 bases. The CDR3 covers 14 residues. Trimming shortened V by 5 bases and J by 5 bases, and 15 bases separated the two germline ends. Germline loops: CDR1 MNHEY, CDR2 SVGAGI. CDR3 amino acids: CASSKTGTAYGYTF. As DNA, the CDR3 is TGTGCCAGCAGTAAAACAGGCACTGCTTATGGCTACACCTTC.

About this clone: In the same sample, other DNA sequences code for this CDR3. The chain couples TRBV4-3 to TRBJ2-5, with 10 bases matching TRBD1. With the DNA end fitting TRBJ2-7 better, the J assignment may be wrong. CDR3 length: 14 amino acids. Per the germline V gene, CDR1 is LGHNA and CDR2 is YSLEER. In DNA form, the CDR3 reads TGCGCCAGCAGCCCCAGGACAGGGGGTTACGAGCAGTACTTC. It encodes CASSPRTGGYEQYF.

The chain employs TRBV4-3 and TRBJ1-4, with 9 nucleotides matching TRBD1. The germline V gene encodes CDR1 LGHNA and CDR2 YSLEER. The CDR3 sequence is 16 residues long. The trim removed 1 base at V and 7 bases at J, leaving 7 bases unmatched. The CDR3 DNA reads TGCGCCAGCAGCCAAGCCGGGGACAGGGATTTTGAAAAACTGTTTTTT. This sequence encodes CASSQAGDRDFEKLFF.

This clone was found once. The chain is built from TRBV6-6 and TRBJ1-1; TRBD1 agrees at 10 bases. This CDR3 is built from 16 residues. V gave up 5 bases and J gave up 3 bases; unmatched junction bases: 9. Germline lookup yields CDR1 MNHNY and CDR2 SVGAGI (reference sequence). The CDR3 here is CASSPRDRGMYTEAFF. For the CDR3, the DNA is TGTGCCAGCAGTCCCCGGGACAGGGGTATGTACACTGAAGCTTTCTTT.

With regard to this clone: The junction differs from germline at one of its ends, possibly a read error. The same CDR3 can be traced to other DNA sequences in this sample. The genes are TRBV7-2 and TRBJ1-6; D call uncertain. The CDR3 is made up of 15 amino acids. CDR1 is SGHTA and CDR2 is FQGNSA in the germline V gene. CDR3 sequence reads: CASSNAGAYNSPLHF. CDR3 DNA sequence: TGTGCCAGCAGCAACGCGGGAGCATATAATTCCCCCCTCCACTTT.

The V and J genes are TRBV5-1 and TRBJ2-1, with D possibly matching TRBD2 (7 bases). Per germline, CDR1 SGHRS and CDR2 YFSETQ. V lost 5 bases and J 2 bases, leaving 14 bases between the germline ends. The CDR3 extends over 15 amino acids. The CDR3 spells CASSSSGTTYNEQFF. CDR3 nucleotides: TGCGCCAGCAGTTCCAGCGGGACAACCTACAATGAGCAGTTCTTC.